The source of this TCR beta chain is a study of T cells after yellow fever vaccination. Each CDR3 protein gets one entry after TCRdb re-called the 5' RACE reads with MiXCR. The data show about 630,000 distinct CDR3 sequences, with about 12% seen just once and about 16% held by the top ten. This clonotype showed up just a few times. The CDR3 contains 17 residues. Germline CDR1 and CDR2: DFQATT and SNEGSKA (reference sequence). The sequence was obtained from a young man who received the YFV17D yellow fever vaccine. The specimen comprised PBMCs, sampled on the day of the yellow fever booster vaccination. The chain employs TRBV20-1 and TRBJ2-3; 13 bases are shared with TRBD2. The CDR3 coding sequence is TGCAGCGAAGGGACTAGCGGGAAAAATATGAGCACAGATACGCAGTATTTT. As protein: CSEGTSGKNMSTDTQYF.